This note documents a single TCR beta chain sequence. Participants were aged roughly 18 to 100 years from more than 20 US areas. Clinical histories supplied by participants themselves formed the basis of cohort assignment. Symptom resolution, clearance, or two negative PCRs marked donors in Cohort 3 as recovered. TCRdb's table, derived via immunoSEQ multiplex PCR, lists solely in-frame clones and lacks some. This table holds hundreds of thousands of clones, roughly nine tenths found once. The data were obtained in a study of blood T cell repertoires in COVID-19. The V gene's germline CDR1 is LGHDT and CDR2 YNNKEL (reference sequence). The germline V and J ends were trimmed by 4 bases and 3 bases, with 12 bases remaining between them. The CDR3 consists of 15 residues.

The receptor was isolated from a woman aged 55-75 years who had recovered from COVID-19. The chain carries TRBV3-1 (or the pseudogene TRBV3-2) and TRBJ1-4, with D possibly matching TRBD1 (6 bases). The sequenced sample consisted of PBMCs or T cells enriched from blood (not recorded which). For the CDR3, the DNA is TGTGCCAGCAGCCCCGGGACAATCGCTAATGAAAAACTGTTTTTT. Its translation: CASSPGTIANEKLFF.